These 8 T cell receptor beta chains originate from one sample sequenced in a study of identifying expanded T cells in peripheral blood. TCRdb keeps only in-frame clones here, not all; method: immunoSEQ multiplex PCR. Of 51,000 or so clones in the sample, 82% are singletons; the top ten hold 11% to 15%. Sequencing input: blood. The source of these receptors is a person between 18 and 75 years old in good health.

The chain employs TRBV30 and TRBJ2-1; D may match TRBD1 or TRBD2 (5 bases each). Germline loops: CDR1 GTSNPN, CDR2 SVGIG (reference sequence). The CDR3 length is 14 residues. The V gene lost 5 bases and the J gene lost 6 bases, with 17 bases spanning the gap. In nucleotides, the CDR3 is TGTGCCTGGTTGCCGGGACCTGGGGTCAATGAGCAGTTCTTC. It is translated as CAWLPGPGVNEQFF.

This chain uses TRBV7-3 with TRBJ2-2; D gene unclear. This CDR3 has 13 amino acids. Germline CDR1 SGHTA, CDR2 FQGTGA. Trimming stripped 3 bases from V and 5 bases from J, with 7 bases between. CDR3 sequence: CASSFKGTGELFF. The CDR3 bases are TGTGCCAGCAGCTTTAAGGGAACCGGGGAGCTGTTTTTT.

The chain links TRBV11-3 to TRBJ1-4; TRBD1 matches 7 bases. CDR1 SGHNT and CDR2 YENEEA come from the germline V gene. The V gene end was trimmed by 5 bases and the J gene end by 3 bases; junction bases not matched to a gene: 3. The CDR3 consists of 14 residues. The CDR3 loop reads CASSPGQANEKLFF. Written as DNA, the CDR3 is TGTGCCAGCAGCCCAGGACAGGCTAATGAAAAACTGTTTTTT. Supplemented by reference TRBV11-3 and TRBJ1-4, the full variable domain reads EAGVVQSPRYKIIEKKQPVAFWCNPISGHNTLYWYLQNLGQGPELLIRYENEEAVDDSQLPKDRFSAERLKGVDSTLKIQPAELGDSAVYLCASSPGQANEKLFFGSGTQLSVL.

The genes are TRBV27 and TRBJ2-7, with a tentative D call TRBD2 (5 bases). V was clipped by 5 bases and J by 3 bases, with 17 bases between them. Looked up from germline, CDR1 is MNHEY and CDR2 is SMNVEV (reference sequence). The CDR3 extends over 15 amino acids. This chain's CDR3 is CASSPSSGLVYEQYV. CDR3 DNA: TGTGCCAGCAGTCCATCGAGCGGTCTTGTCTACGAGCAGTACGTC.

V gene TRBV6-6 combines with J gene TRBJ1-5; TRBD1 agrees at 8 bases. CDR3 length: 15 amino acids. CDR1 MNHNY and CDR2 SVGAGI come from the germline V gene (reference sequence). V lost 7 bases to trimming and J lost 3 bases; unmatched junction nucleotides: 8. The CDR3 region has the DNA TGTGCCAGCACCATACAGGGGGTCGCCAATCAGCCCCAGCATTTT. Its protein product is CASTIQGVANQPQHF.

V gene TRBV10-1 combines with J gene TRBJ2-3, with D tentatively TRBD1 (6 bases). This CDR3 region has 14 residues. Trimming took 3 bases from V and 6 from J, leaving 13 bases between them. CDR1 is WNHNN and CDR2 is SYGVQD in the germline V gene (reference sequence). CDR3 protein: CASSEQGNGDTQYF. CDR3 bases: TGCGCCAGCAGTGAACAGGGAAATGGTGATACGCAGTATTTT.

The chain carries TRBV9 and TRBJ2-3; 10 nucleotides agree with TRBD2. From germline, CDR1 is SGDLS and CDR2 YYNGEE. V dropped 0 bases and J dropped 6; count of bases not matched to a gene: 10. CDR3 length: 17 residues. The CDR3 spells CASSVEPAGGAMDTQYF. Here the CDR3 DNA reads TGTGCCAGCAGCGTAGAACCAGCGGGGGGGGCTATGGATACGCAGTATTTT. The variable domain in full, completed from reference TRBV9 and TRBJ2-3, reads DSGVTQTPKHLITATGQRVTLRCSPRSGDLSVYWYQQSLDQGLQFLIQYYNGEERAKGNILERFSAQQFPDLHSELNLSSLELGDSALYFCASSVEPAGGAMDTQYFGPGTRLTVL.

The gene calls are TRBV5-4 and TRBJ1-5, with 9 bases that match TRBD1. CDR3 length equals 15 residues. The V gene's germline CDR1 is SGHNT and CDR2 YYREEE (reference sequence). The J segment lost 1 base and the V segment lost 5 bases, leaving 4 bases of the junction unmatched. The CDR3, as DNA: TGTGCCAGCAGTAAGGACAGGGGAAGCAATCAGCCCCAGCATTTT. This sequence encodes CASSKDRGSNQPQHF.